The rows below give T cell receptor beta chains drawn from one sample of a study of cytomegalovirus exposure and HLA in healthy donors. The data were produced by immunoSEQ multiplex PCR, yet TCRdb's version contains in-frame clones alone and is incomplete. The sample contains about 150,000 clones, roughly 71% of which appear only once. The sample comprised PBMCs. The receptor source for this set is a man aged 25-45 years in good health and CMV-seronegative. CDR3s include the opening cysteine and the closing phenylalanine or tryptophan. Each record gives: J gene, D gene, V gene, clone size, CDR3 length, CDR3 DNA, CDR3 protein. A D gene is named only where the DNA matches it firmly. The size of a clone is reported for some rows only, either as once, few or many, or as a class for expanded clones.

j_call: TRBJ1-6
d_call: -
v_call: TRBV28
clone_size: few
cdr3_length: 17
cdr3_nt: TGTGCCAGCAGTCCCGGCCGGGTTGTGAGCTATAATTCACCCCTCCACTTT
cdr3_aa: CASSPGRVVSYNSPLHF

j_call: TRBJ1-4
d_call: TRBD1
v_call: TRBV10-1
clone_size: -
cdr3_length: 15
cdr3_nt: TGCGCCAGCAGCTACGACCGACAGGGTAATGAAAAACTGTTTTTT
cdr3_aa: CASSYDRQGNEKLFF

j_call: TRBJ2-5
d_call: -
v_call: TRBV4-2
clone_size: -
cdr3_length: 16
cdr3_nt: TGTGCCAGCAGCTTTGGACAGCAAATGTACCAAGAGACCCAGTACTTC
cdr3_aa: CASSFGQQMYQETQYF

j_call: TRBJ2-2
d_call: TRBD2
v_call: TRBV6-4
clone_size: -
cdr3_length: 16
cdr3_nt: TGTGCCAGCAGCCCCACTAGCGGGGGGGACACCGGGGAGCTGTTTTTT
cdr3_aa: CASSPTSGGDTGELFF

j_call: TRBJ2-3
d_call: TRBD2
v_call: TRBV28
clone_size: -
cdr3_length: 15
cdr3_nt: TGTGCCAGCAGACCGACTAGCGGGGGGGTGGATACGCAGTATTTT
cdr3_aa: CASRPTSGGVDTQYF

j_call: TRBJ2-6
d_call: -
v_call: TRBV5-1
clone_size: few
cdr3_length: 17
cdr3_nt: TGCGCCAGCAGCCCGGAGGGGGGGGCGAAAGGGGCCAACGTCCTGACTTTC
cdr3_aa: CASSPEGGAKGANVLTF

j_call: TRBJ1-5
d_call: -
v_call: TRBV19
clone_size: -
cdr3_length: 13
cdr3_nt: TGTGCCAGTAGCGGACTGGGATCCTTACCCCAGCATTTT
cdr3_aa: CASSGLGSLPQHF

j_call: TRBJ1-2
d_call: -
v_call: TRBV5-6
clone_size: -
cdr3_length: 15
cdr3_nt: TGTGCCAGCAGCTTGGGGTGGAGGGGAAACTCTGGCTACACCTTC
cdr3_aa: CASSLGWRGNSGYTF

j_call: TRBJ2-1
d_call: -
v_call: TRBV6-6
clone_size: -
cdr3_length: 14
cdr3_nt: TGTGCCAGCAATCCCGGGACTGTGTTGCATGAGCAGTTCTTC
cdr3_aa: CASNPGTVLHEQFF

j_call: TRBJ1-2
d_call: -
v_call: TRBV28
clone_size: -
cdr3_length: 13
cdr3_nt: TGTGCCAGCAGTTTCACCAGGGGAGATGGCTACACCTTC
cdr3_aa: CASSFTRGDGYTF

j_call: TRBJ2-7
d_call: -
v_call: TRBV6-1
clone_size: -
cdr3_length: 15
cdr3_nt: TGTGCCAGCAGTGAAGGGCAGGGAAGCTCCTACGAGCAGTACTTC
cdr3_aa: CASSEGQGSSYEQYF

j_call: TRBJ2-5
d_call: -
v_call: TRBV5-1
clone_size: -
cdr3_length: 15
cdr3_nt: TGCGCCAGCAGCTTTAGTCCAGGGCGACAAGAGACCCAGTACTTC
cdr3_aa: CASSFSPGRQETQYF

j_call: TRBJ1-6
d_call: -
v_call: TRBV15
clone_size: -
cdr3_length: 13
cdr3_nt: TGTGCCGCCCAAGGAGGCTTCGGTTCACCCCTCCACTTT
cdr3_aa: CAAQGGFGSPLHF

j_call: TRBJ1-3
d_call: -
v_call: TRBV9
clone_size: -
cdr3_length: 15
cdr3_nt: TGTGCCAGCAGCGCCAGCGGCAGCTCTGGAAACACCATATATTTT
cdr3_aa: CASSASGSSGNTIYF

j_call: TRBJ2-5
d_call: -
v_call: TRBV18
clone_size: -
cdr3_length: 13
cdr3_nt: TGTGCCAGCTCACCACCCGGAGGGGAGACCCAGTACTTC
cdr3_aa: CASSPPGGETQYF

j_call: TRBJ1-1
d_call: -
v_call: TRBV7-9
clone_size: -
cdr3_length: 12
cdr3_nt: TGTGCCAGCAGCTTACAGGGAATAGAAGCTTTCTTT
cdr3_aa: CASSLQGIEAFF

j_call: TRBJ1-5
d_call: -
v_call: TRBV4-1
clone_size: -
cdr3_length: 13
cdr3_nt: TGCGCCAGCAGCCAAGGCAGAAATCAGCCCCAGCATTTT
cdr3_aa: CASSQGRNQPQHF

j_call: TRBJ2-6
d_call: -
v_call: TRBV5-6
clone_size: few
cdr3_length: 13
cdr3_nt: TGTGCCACCAGGGGACGCGGGGCCAACGGCCTGACTTTC
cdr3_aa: CATRGRGANGLTF

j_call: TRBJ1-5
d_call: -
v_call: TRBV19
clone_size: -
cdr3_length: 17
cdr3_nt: TGTGCCAGTAGTACCCTTAAATCAGGGAATAGCAATCAGCCCCAGCATTTT
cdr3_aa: CASSTLKSGNSNQPQHF

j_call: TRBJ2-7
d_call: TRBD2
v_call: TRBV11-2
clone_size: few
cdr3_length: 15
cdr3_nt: TGTGCCAGCAGTAAAATAGCGGGAGGGAGCTACGAGCAGTACTTC
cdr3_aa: CASSKIAGGSYEQYF

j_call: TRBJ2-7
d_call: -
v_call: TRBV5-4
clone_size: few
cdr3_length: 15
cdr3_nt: TGTGCCAGCAGCTTAGGATCAGCGAGCTCCTACGAGCAGTACTTC
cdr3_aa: CASSLGSASSYEQYF

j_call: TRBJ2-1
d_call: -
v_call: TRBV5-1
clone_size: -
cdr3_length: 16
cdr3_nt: TGCGCCAGCAGCTCAGTACTAGTTTCTTCCTACAATGAGCAGTTCTTC
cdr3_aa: CASSSVLVSSYNEQFF

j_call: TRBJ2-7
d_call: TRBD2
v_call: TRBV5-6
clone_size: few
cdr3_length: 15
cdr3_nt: TGTGCCAGCAGCTTGGGGGGGACTACCTCCTACGAGCAGTACTTC
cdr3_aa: CASSLGGTTSYEQYF

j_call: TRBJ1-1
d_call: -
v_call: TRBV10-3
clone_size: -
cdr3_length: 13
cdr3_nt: TGTGCCATCAGCGTCCTAGGGAACACTGAAGCTTTCTTT
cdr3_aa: CAISVLGNTEAFF

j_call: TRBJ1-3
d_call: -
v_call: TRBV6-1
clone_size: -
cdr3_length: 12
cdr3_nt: TGTGCCAGCAGTGAATGGAGGGACACCATATATTTT
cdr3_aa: CASSEWRDTIYF

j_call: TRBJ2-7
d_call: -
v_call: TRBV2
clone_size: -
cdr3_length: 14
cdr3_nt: TGTGCCAGCAGCTGGACGGGGGTTGAATTCGAGCAGTACTTC
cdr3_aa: CASSWTGVEFEQYF

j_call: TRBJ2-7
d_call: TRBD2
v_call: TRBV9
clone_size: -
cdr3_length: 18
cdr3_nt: TGTGCCAGCAGCCCGGGACTAGCGGGACCCCTCCTAGGCTACGAGCAGTACTTC
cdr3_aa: CASSPGLAGPLLGYEQYF

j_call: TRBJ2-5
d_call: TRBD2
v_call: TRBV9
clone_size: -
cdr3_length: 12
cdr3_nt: TGTGCCAGCAGCCCGGGGGGTGAGACCCAGTACTTC
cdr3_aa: CASSPGGETQYF

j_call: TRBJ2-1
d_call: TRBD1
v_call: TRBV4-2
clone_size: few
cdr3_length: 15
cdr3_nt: TGTGCCAGCAGCCACACAGGGGGCCGGTACAATGAGCAGTTCTTC
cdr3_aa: CASSHTGGRYNEQFF

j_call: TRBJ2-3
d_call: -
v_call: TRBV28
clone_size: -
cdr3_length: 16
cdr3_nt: TGTGCCAGCAGTGAAACCGGGACTCTTTGGAGGAATACGCAGTATTTT
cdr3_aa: CASSETGTLWRNTQYF

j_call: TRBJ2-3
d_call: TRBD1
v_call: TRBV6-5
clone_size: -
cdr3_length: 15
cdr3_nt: TGTGCCAGCAGTTCGCCGGGACAGGTCAGGGATACGCAGTATTTT
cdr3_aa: CASSSPGQVRDTQYF

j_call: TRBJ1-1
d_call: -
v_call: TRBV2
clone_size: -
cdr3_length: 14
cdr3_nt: TGTGCCAGCCGTTTGGTCACAGGGACCACTGAAGCTTTCTTT
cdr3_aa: CASRLVTGTTEAFF

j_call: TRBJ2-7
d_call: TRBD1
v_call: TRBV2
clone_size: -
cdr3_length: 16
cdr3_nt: TGTGCCAGCAGTACATTAGGTGGACAGGGGGCAGGCGAGCAGTACTTC
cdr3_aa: CASSTLGGQGAGEQYF

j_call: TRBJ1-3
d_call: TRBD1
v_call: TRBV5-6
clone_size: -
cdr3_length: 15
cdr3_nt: TGTGCCAGCACCGGGACAGGGCCCTCTGGAAACACCATATATTTT
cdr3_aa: CASTGTGPSGNTIYF

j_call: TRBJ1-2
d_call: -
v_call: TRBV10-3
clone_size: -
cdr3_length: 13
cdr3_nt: TGTGCCATCAGTGAGTTTAATACTTATGGCTACACCTTC
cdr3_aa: CAISEFNTYGYTF

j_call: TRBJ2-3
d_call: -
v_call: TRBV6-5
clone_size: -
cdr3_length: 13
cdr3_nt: TGTGCCAGCAGTTCCATGACTGGTGGTGCGCAGTATTTT
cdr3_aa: CASSSMTGGAQYF

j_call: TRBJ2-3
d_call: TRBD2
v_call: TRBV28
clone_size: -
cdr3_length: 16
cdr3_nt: TGTGCCAGCAGTTCCAGAATAGCGGGGGGACCGGATACGCAGTATTTT
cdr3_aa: CASSSRIAGGPDTQYF

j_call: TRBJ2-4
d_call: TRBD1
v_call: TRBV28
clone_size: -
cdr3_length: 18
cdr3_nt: TGTGCCAGCAGTTTCCTGGACAGGGGGCCACTAGCCAAAAACAGTCAGTACTTC
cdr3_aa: CASSFLDRGPLAKNSQYF

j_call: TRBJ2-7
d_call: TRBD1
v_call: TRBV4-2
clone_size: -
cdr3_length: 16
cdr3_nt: TGTGCCAGCAGCCAAGTTAGCCGGACAGGGGGCTACGAGCAGTACTTC
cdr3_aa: CASSQVSRTGGYEQYF

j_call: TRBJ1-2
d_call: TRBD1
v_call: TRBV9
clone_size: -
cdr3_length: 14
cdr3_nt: TGTGCCAGCAGCGTCGCGGACAGGCGTGCTGGCTACACCTTC
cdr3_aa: CASSVADRRAGYTF

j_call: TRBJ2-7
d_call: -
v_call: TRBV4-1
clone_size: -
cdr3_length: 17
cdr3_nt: TGCGCCAGCAGCCAATTGGGCGGGGGCTCGTCCTCCTACGAGCAGTACTTC
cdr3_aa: CASSQLGGGSSSYEQYF

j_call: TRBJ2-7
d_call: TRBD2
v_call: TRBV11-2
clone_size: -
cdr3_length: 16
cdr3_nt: TGTGCCAGCAGCTTTGATGGTTTAGCGGGAGACCGCGAGCAGTACTTC
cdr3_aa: CASSFDGLAGDREQYF

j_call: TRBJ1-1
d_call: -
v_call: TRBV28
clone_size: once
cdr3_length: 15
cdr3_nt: TGTGCCAGCAGTTTCCCGACCGGGGGGAACACTGAAGCTTTCTTT
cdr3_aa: CASSFPTGGNTEAFF

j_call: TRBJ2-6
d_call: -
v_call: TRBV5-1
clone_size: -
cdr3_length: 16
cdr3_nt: TGCGCCAGCAGCCCGGACCCGAGGTCTGGGGCCAACGGCCTGACTTTC
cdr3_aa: CASSPDPRSGANGLTF

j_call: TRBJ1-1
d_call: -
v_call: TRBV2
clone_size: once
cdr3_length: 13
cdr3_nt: TGTGCCAGCGGCAGGGTGGGGTACACTGAAGCTTTCTTT
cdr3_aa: CASGRVGYTEAFF

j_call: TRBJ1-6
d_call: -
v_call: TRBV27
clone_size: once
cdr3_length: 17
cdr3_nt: TGTGCCAGCAGTTTTGAGGGAGTTGACTCCTATAATTCACCCCTCCACTTT
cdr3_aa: CASSFEGVDSYNSPLHF

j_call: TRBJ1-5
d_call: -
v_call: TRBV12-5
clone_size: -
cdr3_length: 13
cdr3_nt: TGTGCTAGTGGTCCTGGGGGAGGTCAGCCCCAGCATTTT
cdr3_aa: CASGPGGGQPQHF

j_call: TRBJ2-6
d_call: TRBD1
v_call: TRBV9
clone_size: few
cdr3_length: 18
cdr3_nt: TGTGCCAGCAGCTCATCGACAGGGACCGTCTCTGGGGCCAACGTCCTGACTTTC
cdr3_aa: CASSSSTGTVSGANVLTF

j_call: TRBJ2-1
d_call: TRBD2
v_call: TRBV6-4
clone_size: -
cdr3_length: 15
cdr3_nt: TGTGCCAGCACGGCGGGACTAGCGGGAGCCAATGAGCAGTTCTTC
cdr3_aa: CASTAGLAGANEQFF

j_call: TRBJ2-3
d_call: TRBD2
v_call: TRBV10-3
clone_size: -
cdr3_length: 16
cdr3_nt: TGTGCCATCAGTGGGGTAGCGGGAGAGTACACAGATACGCAGTATTTT
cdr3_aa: CAISGVAGEYTDTQYF

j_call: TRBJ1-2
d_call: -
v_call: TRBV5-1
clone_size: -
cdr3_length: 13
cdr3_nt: TGCGCCAGCAGCTTGGCCCAAGGGGATGGCTACACCTTC
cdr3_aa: CASSLAQGDGYTF

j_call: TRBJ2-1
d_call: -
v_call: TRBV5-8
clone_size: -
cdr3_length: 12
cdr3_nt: TGTGCCAGCAGCACAGACAGCAATGAGCAGTTCTTC
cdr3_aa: CASSTDSNEQFF

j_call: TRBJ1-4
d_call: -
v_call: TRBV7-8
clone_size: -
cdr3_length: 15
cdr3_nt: TGTGCCAGCAGCTTAGAGCAGGGGAGTTTTGAAAAACTGTTTTTT
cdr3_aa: CASSLEQGSFEKLFF